Reported below is one T cell receptor beta chain. Its antigen is unknown. There are no base qualities to consult, and no much larger clone falls within one base. The sample originates from a study of shared clonotypes between healthy human individuals (dated by TCRdb to about 2020). Study-level background: A couple of women and a few men aged 18 to 49 years were included in the cohort. For each donor, CD4 naive and CD4 memory were each given three plates, CD8 naive was given two plates, and CD8 memory was given one plate. To estimate repertoire size and how much clonotypes are shared between individuals, the study performed deep sequencing of blood TCR repertoires from roughly five healthy adults. Different laboratories and diverse techniques were used to prepare libraries and sequence TCR repertoires, to increase sequencing depth and limit assay-specific biases. Between about 0.85 and 8.9 billion PBMCs per donor were obtained by leukapheresis. Findings and caveats that apply to the study as a whole: Because the study included only a small number of donors, the genetic and exposure-history diversity represented was limited. Even with the large sequencing depth, rarefaction of the sorted-subset datasets indicated that sequencing was incomplete. Compared with non-shared clonotypes, clonotypes shared by all four sorted-subset donors had higher generation probabilities. Larger estimated clonotype richness was generally found for naive subsets than for memory subsets. Sharing across several donors was observed for roughly 5% of naive CD4, less than 4% of naive CD8, over 2% of memory CD4, and around 0.42% of memory CD8 clonotypes. Sampling was limited to blood, and TCR repertoires in tissue likely differ from TCR repertoires in blood. Pairwise subsampling indicated that sequencing depth was expected to affect the degree of clonotype sharing among donors.

TCR CDR3 regions were amplified from genomic DNA by multiplex PCR using the deep immunoSEQ assay. Extracted genomic DNA from each cell subset was spread evenly across all wells of several immunoSEQ 96-well plates, with each plate serving as a replicate. For sorted subsets, 200 ng of genomic DNA, equivalent to around 30,000 T cell genomes, went into each replicate PCR. Purified libraries were quantified with a Qubit 3.0 fluorometer, sized on a Bioanalyzer 2100, and re-quantified with the KAPA Library Quantification kit. A separate single-read 150-cycle Illumina NextSeq 550 flow cell was used to sequence each immunoSEQ 96-well plate. In the original analysis: Because the immunoSEQ output included only junctional sequences and no quality scores, the filtering could not be the same as the filtering used for full-length reads. Sequences were annotated with PyIR, a Python wrapper for IgBLAST v1.9, and V/J genes and CDR3 were assigned using IMGT germline references. Reads with weak V/J assignments (E-value above 1e-6), missing CDR3, stop codons, out-of-frame junctions, or ambiguous translated residues were removed. V3J clonotypes were defined by identical inferred V gene, J gene, and CDR3 amino acid sequence. Percentage overlap between repertoires was calculated by dividing the number of shared unique clonotypes by the size of the smaller repertoire. Three approaches were used to assess repertoire richness: RTK rarefaction, the Chao1 estimator, and Recon v2.1 estimates of unobserved clonotypes. Generation probabilities were computed with OLGA for all TCRbeta clonotypes obtained by the gDNA method from a few donors. This is the immuneACCESS table as TCRdb keeps it, with only in-frame sequences that have V and J called. A part of the clones is gone; compared with another copy, unresolved V genes explain less than half, and the rest is unexplained. D and trimming were read from the DNA, whereas the V and J calls and clone size are those reported in that table. This sample lists approximately 2,000,000 clones; 90% to 95% were detected once. The ten biggest clones cover approximately 1.6% of the sample.

For the CD8 naive samples, CD45RO-negative cells were positively selected for CCR7, yielding a CD45RA+CCR7+ population from which TemRA cells were excluded. The donors were healthy, HIV-negative adults who had no recently reported acute infections or vaccinations. Only Caucasian adults living in Nashville, Tennessee, USA were represented among the donors. Blood was obtained by leukapheresis, after which PBMCs were separated by Ficoll-Histopaque density gradient centrifugation and cryopreserved in liquid nitrogen vapor phase. Analytical flow cytometry was used to check the purity and quantity of every magnetically sorted T cell population. Each sorted fraction had its genomic DNA isolated and then quantified by UV absorbance on a Nanodrop 2000c. Including the terminal cysteine and phenylalanine, the CDR3 comprises 13 residues. CDR3 DNA only is kept here, 39 bases in frame from base 1. As encoded in the germline V gene (reference sequence), CDR1 is LNHNV while CDR2 is YYDKDF. The V end gives up 5 bases and the J end 5 bases, leaving 4 bases in the junction not matched to a gene.

The sample consisted of naive CD8+ T cells from PBMCs. Interpreted using the paper, the cell subset or site label stands for: CD45RA+CCR7+. The V gene is TRBV15 and the J gene is TRBJ2-5, and 8 junction bases match TRBD2. The clonotype was recovered from a man aged 18 to 29 in good health. Some clones in this sample may be carry-over from other donors' samples. CDR3 sequence: CATSPGLVETQYF. DNA sequence: TGTGCCACCAGCCCGGGACTAGTCGAGACCCAGTACTTC.